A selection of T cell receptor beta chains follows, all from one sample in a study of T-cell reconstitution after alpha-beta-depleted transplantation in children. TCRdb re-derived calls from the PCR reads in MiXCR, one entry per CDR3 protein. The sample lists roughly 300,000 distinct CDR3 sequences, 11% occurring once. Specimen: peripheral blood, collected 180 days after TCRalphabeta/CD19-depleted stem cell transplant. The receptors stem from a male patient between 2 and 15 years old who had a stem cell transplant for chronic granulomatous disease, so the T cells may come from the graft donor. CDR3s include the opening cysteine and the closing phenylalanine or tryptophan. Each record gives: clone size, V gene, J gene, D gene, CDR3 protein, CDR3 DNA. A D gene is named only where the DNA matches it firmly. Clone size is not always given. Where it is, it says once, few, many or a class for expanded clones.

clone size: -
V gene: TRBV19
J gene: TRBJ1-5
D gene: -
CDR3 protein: CAGSPTEYSNQPQHF
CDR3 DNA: TGTGCCGGTAGTCCGACAGAGTATAGCAATCAGCCCCAGCATTTT

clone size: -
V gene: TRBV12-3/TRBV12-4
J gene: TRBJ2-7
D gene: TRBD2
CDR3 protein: CASSFGVAGDEQYF
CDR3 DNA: TGTGCCAGCAGTTTCGGAGTCGCGGGGGACGAGCAGTACTTC

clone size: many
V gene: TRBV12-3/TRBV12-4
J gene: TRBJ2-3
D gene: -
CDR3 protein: CASSLLAPASRMNTQYF
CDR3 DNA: TGTGCCAGCAGTTTACTCGCCCCCGCGAGCCGGATGAATACGCAGTATTTT

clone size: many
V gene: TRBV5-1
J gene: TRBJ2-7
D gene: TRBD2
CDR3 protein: CASSFGDSGRGYEQYF
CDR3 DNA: TGCGCCAGCAGCTTTGGGGATAGCGGGAGAGGCTACGAGCAGTACTTC

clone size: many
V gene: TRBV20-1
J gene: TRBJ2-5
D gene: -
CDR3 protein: CSAYGKTQYF
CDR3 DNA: TGCAGTGCTTACGGGAAGACCCAGTACTTC

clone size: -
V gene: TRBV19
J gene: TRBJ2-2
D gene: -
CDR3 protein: CASSISTGGTGELFF
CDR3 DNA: TGTGCCAGTAGTATTTCGACAGGAGGGACCGGGGAGCTGTTTTTT

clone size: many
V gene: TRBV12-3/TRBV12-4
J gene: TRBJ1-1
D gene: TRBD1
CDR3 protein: CASSLEGAPNTEAFF
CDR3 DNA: TGTGCAAGTTCTTTAGAGGGGGCTCCGAACACTGAAGCTTTCTTT

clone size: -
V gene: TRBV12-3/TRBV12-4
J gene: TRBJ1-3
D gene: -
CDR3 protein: CASSAGAGGNTIYF
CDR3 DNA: TGTGCCAGCAGTGCGGGGGCTGGTGGAAACACCATATATTTT

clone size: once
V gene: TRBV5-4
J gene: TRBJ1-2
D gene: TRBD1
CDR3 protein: CASVGTGGGYTF
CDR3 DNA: TGTGCCAGCGTCGGGACAGGTGGTGGCTACACCTTC

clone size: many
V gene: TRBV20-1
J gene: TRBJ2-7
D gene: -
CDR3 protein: CSARGRTYEQYF
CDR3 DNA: TGCAGTGCTAGAGGGAGGACCTACGAGCAGTACTTC

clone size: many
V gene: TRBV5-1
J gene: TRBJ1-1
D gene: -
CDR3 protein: CASSWGGSITSEAFF
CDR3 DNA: TGCGCCAGCAGTTGGGGAGGCAGTATAACCTCTGAAGCTTTCTTT

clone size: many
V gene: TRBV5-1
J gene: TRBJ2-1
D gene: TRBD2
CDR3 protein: CASSRVAGEVNEQFF
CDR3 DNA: TGCGCCAGCAGCCGAGTAGCGGGAGAGGTCAATGAGCAGTTCTTC

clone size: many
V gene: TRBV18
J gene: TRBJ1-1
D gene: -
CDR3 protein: CASSPPLGVGAEAFF
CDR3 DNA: TGTGCCAGCTCACCACCGTTAGGGGTCGGCGCTGAAGCTTTCTTT

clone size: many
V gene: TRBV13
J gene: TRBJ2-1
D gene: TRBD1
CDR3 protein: CASLTGTGPREQFF
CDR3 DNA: TGTGCCAGCCTTACTGGGACAGGGCCACGGGAGCAGTTCTTC

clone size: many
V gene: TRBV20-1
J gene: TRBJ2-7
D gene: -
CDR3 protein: CSATIPALVLVHEQYF
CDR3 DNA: TGCAGTGCTACAATTCCCGCATTAGTACTGGTCCACGAGCAGTACTTC

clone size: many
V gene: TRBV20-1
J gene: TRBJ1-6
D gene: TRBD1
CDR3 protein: CSARPLTGMGGSPLHF
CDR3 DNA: TGCAGTGCTAGACCCTTGACAGGGATGGGAGGGTCACCCCTCCACTTT

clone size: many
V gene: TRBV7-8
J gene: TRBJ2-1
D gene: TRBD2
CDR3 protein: CASSLLAGERSYNEQFF
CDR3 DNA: TGTGCCAGCAGCTTACTAGCGGGAGAACGGTCCTACAATGAGCAGTTCTTC

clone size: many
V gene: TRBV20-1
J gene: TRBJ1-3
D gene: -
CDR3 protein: CSARDRVGGNSGNTIYF
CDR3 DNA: TGCAGTGCTAGAGATCGGGTCGGGGGGAACTCTGGAAACACCATATATTTT

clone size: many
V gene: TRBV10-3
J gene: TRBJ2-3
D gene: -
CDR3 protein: CAISPIETSFTDTQYF
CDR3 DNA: TGTGCCATCAGCCCAATTGAGACTTCCTTCACAGATACGCAGTATTTT

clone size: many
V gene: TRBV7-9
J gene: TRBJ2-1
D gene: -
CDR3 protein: CASSPVVAEPLYNEQFF
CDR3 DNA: TGTGCCAGCAGCCCGGTGGTAGCGGAGCCGTTATACAATGAGCAGTTCTTC

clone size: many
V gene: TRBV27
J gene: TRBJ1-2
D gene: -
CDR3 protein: CASSRDRWYGYTF
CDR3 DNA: TGTGCCAGCAGCCGCGACAGATGGTATGGCTACACCTTC

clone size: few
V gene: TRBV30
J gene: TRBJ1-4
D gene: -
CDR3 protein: CAWSPGQSTNEKLFF
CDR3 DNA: TGTGCCTGGAGCCCAGGACAGTCAACTAATGAAAAACTGTTTTTT

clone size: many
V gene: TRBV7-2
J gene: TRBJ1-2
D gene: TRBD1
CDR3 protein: CASSPGGAGGYTF
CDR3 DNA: TGTGCCAGCAGCCCAGGGGGCGCGGGAGGCTACACCTTC

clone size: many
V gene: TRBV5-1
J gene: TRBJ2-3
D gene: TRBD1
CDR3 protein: CASSLQGSWDTQYF
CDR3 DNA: TGCGCCAGCAGCTTACAGGGGAGTTGGGATACGCAGTATTTT

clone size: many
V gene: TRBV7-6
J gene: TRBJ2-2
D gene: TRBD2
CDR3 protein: CASSFGTSGLGTGELFF
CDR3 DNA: TGTGCCAGCAGCTTTGGGACTAGCGGTTTAGGGACCGGGGAGCTGTTTTTT

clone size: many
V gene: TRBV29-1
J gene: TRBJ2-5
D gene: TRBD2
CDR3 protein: CSVRTSGLGQETQYF
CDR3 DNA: TGCAGCGTTCGGACTAGCGGGCTCGGTCAAGAGACCCAGTACTTC

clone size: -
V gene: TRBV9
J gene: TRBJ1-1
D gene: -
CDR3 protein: CASSVEQATEAFF
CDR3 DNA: TGTGCCAGCAGCGTAGAACAGGCCACTGAAGCTTTCTTT